The 20 T cell receptor beta chains below were found in one sample sequenced in a study of Graves' ophthalmopathy and Graves' hyperthyroidism. Amplification from RNA transcripts yielded the TCR beta CDR3 regions. Second-round multiplex PCR came after first-round RT-PCR with HTBI primers. TCRdb reprocessed the multiplex PCR reads with MiXCR, giving one entry per CDR3 protein. This table has 150,000 to 200,000 distinct CDR3 sequences, 30% to 45% appearing once. The sample consisted of peripheral blood. The source of these receptors is a man aged 25 to 45 with Graves' ophthalmopathy.

This clonotype appeared many times. The genes are TRBV6-2 or TRBV6-3 and TRBJ2-2, with 12 bases lining up with TRBD2. V shed 5 bases, J shed 5 bases, and the junction held 6 bases outside the gene matches. Germline-derived CDR1 and CDR2 are MNHEY and SVGEGT. The CDR3 is 16 residues long. Here the CDR3 reads CASSRLAGVRTGELFF. The CDR3 DNA sequence: TGTGCCAGCAGTCGACTAGCGGGAGTGAGGACCGGGGAGCTGTTTTTT.

Many counts were recorded for this clonotype. V gene TRBV5-1 combines with J gene TRBJ1-1; D might be TRBD1 (5 bases). Germline loops: CDR1 SGHRS, CDR2 YFSETQ. The CDR3 is 15 amino acids. The ends were cut back, 3 bases at V and 5 bases at J, with 17 bases in the middle. The DNA of the CDR3 is TGCGCCAGCAGCTCCAGGGCTGGAAGCGCGACTGAAGCTTTCTTT. This sequence encodes CASSSRAGSATEAFF.

V usage is TRBV12-3 or TRBV12-4 and J usage is TRBJ1-2; 7 nucleotides line up with TRBD1. With V trimmed by 5 bases and J by 7 bases, 10 bases remained unmatched. This CDR3 has 14 residues. The CDR3 sequence: CASSPAGGTSGYTF. CDR3 nucleotides: TGTGCCAGCAGTCCAGCAGGGGGGACAAGTGGCTACACCTTC.

This clonotype was seen at least ten times. The chain combines TRBV28 with TRBJ1-1, with D maybe TRBD1 (5 bases). In germline, CDR1 is MDHEN, CDR2 SYDVKM. The CDR3 runs 16 residues. Trimming took 5 bases from V and 1 from J, leaving 17 bases between them. The CDR3 nucleotides are TGTGCCAGCAGTCCCCCCCGTGGCGGGGGGAACACTGAAGCTTTCTTT. It yields the protein CASSPPRGGGNTEAFF.

The V and J genes are TRBV7-3 and TRBJ2-7; D possibly corresponds to TRBD2 (5 bases). Trimming took off 1 base at V and 3 bases at J, with 7 bases between the two ends. This CDR3 region has 13 residues. Germline loops: CDR1 SGHTA, CDR2 FQGTGA. CDR3 in amino acids: CASSLNGNYEQYF. The DNA of the CDR3 is TGTGCCAGCAGCTTAAACGGGAACTACGAGCAGTACTTC.

In this sample, this clonotype turned up many times. The genes are TRBV2 and TRBJ2-7; maybe TRBD2 (5 bases). The CDR3 sequence is 15 residues long. Trimming removed 7 bases at V and 7 bases at J, with 23 bases between. Germline CDR1 reads SNHLY; CDR2 reads FYNNEI. As DNA, the CDR3 is TGTGCCAGCACCACCCGGGCCCTCGTTCGGGGTGAGCAGTACTTC. This gives the protein CASTTRALVRGEQYF.

The chain recombines TRBV30 with TRBJ1-1, with TRBD1 as a possible D gene (6 bases). The CDR3 is 12 amino acids. Trimming removed 3 bases from V and 9 bases from J, with 14 bases in between. Germline V gives CDR1 GTSNPN, CDR2 SVGIG (reference sequence). The CDR3 bases are TGTGCCTGGAGAGATATGGGGGCCAAAGCTTTCTTT. The encoded protein is CAWRDMGAKAFF.

This clonotype was picked up many times. This chain links TRBV12-3 or TRBV12-4 with TRBJ2-5, with D perhaps TRBD1 (5 bases). V was cut by 1 base and J by 5 bases, with 11 bases left in between. This CDR3 spans 14 amino acids. The CDR3 bases are TGTGCCAGCAGTTTAGGTGGGGCCATGGAGACCCAGTACTTC. Translated: CASSLGGAMETQYF.

The V call is TRBV11-2, the J call TRBJ2-5; D is unresolved. V was clipped by 1 base and J by 0 bases, with 6 bases between them. The CDR3 runs 14 residues. Germline V gene data show CDR1 as SGHAT and CDR2 as FQNNGV. In DNA, the CDR3 is TGTGCCAGCAGCTTAGGTCAAAACCAAGAGACCCAGTACTTC. Translated, it gives CASSLGQNQETQYF.

The V and J genes are TRBV20-1 and TRBJ2-7; D may match TRBD1 or TRBD2 (5 bases each). The CDR3 has 12 amino acids. Trimming took off 6 bases at V and 3 bases at J, with 12 bases between the two ends. Germline lookup yields CDR1 DFQATT and CDR2 SNEGSKA (reference sequence). CDR3 sequence: CSARGPNYEQYF. The CDR3 region has the DNA TGCAGTGCAAGGGGACCAAACTACGAGCAGTACTTC.

A few counts support this clonotype. The chain employs TRBV6-1 and TRBJ2-7; no clear D. This CDR3 is built from 14 residues. V lost 6 bases, J lost 2 bases, and 14 bases lay in between. Per germline, CDR1 MNHNS and CDR2 SASEGT. Here the CDR3 DNA reads TGTGCCAGCAGGCAAGGGCAAATAACCTACGAGCAGTACTTC. It specifies CASRQGQITYEQYF.

This rearrangement joins TRBV27 to TRBJ1-6; 9 bases map to TRBD1. From germline, CDR1 is MNHEY and CDR2 SMNVEV (reference sequence). V lost 8 bases to trimming and J lost 11 bases; unmatched junction nucleotides: 4. The CDR3 consists of 12 residues. The CDR3 region is CASWDREAPLHF. DNA of the CDR3: TGTGCCAGCTGGGACAGGGAGGCACCCCTCCACTTT.

This clonotype was seen repeatedly, ten times or more. The chain is built from TRBV6-2 or TRBV6-3 and TRBJ2-7, with 14 nucleotides matching TRBD2. The CDR3 runs to 19 residues. Germline CDR1 is MNHEY and CDR2 is SVGEGT. J gave up 3 bases and V 0 bases, and 10 bases lay outside the gene matches. The CDR3 region is CASSYSGGRTSGRIYEQYF. The CDR3 nucleotides are TGTGCCAGCAGTTACTCGGGAGGCAGGACTAGCGGGAGGATCTACGAGCAGTACTTC.

This clonotype was detected many times. J is TRBJ2-7 and V is TRBV28; tentatively, D is TRBD1 (6 bases). CDR1 is MDHEN and CDR2 is SYDVKM in the germline V gene. Trimming cost V 6 bases and J 0 bases, with 15 bases left between them. This CDR3 comprises 15 residues. This CDR3 reads CASRLLDRSSYEQYF. Written as DNA, the CDR3 is TGTGCCAGCAGGTTACTCGACAGGAGCTCCTACGAGCAGTACTTC.

The CDR3 spells CASSRDGGYTF. The CDR3 bases are TGTGCCAGCAGCCGAGATGGTGGCTACACCTTC. The chain carries TRBV9 and TRBJ1-2; D gene unclear. The V and J ends lost 4 bases and 7 bases respectively, with 8 bases between them. The CDR3 contains 11 residues. Germline CDR1 and CDR2: SGDLS and YYNGEE.

This clonotype was picked up many times. The chain has TRBV11-1 and TRBJ2-2; 9 bases fit TRBD2. Germline CDR1 is SGHAT and CDR2 is FQDESV (reference sequence). The CDR3 is 15 residues long. With V trimmed by 5 bases and J by 6 bases, 7 bases remained unmatched. CDR3 DNA: TGTGCCAGCAGCGGAATAGCGGGAGCCCCCGGGGAGCTGTTTTTT. As protein: CASSGIAGAPGELFF.

The CDR3: CASSLSRLMNTEAFF. CDR3 DNA sequence: TGTGCCAGCAGCTTATCCAGACTAATGAACACTGAAGCTTTCTTT. The V gene is TRBV7-2, the J gene TRBJ1-1; D uncertain. The CDR3 has 15 residues. The germline V gene has CDR1 SGHTA and CDR2 FQGNSA. The V gene lost 2 bases and the J gene lost 0 bases, with 10 bases spanning the gap.

This rearrangement joins TRBV6-5 to TRBJ1-1, with 8 bases that match TRBD1. The CDR3 is 13 amino acids. J lost 8 bases, V lost 2 bases, and 4 bases had no gene match. Germline CDR1 MNHEY, CDR2 SVGAGI. In DNA, the CDR3 is TGTGCCAGCAGTTACCGGGACAGGCCAGAAGCTTTCTTT. Encoded protein: CASSYRDRPEAFF.

V and J are TRBV12-5 and TRBJ2-5; TRBD1 matches at 8 bases. CDR3 size: 14 residues. Germline CDR1 is LGHNT and CDR2 is FRNRAP. V lost 7 bases, J lost 5 bases, and 9 bases stayed unmatched. The CDR3 loop reads CASASDQGAETQYF. DNA for the CDR3: TGTGCTAGTGCCTCCGACCAGGGGGCTGAGACCCAGTACTTC.

The chain recombines TRBV28 with TRBJ2-6; TRBD2 matches at 10 bases. The V gene's germline CDR1 is MDHEN and CDR2 SYDVKM. This CDR3 contains 18 residues. The J segment lost 0 bases and the V segment lost 4 bases, leaving 6 bases of the junction unmatched. The CDR3 DNA sequence: TGTGCCAGCAGTTCCATTCTAGCGGGAGACTCTGGGGCCAACGTCCTGACTTTC. Translated, it gives CASSSILAGDSGANVLTF.